This TCR beta chain was sequenced in a study of T cell repertoires in cytomegalovirus infection. The wider study: Signatures in public TCR beta sequences pointed to both CMV infection and matching HLA type. Broader study findings: HLA-C-restricted CMV-specific TCR beta clonotypes prevailed in the ex vivo response. Frequencies of public TCR beta families were cumulated, and this identified carriers of CMV plus the relevant HLA.

This clonotype turned up a few times. The antigen remains undetermined. TCRdb redid the calling of the reads with MiXCR, one entry per CDR3 protein. The repertoire consists of some 400,000 distinct CDR3 sequences, with approximately 31% occurring once and the leading ten covering approximately 13%. The sequencing sample was made of PBMCs. The TCR originated in a human donor in good health (CMV status not recorded). Some clones in this sample may be carry-over from other donors' samples.

The DNA of the CDR3 is TGTGCCAGCAGACACCCCGGGACAGGGGGTAATGAGCAGTTCTTC. It encodes CASRHPGTGGNEQFF. J is TRBJ2-1 and V is TRBV7-2; 11 bases are shared with TRBD1. Looked up from germline, CDR1 is SGHTA and CDR2 is FQGNSA. The CDR3 covers 15 residues. The trim removed 6 bases at V and 7 bases at J, leaving 8 bases unmatched.